The TCR beta chain under discussion was sequenced for a study of Ad26.COV2.S vaccination and SARS-CoV-2 variants. Findings of the study overall: Recipients given vaccine exceeded placebo recipients in spike-specific TCR breadth.

Treatment meaning: some 20 received Ad26.COV2.S at low or high dose, single or two shots; about 5 received placebo; per-sample allocation not given. The samples date from day 63 after the first vaccine or placebo injection. In the case of this clone: The antigen remains unidentified. At one end the junction does not follow the germline gene, possibly because of a read error.

CDR3 size: 17 residues. Germline CDR1 is SSHAT and CDR2 is FNYEAQ (reference sequence). Clones were read by immunoSEQ multiplex PCR, and TCRdb kept only the in-frame ones, dropping some. The sample lists roughly 320,000 clones; around 86% were seen once. This sample comprised peripheral blood, obtained in a trial of Ad26.COV2.S vaccine versus placebo. This chain connects TRBV7-7 to TRBJ2-3, with 7 bases lining up with TRBD1. This TCR derives from a person between 18 and 65 years old who received the Ad26.COV2.S COVID-19 vaccine or a placebo. In DNA, the CDR3 is TGTGCTAGCAGCTTAGAGGGTCAGACAGGGTTTAAAAATACGCAGTATTTT. Encoded protein: CASSLEGQTGFKNTQYF.